Here is one T cell receptor (beta chain) with its context. This clone appeared once. Its cognate antigen has yet to be identified. Per-base qualities were not stored, and no clone one base away is much larger. These data originate in a study of cytomegalovirus exposure and HLA in healthy donors (dated by TCRdb to the late 2010s). Concerning the study at large: In an earlier analysis of around 540 of the donors, 276 Gb of sequence data and some 120 million unique TCR beta sequences from approximately 180 million T cells were reported. Roughly 300 gigabases of sequencing data and 70 million to 95 million unique TCR sequences made up an early release that covered around 640 HLA-typed donors. Of the roughly 430 genotyped donors, approximately 83% fell in the genetic ancestry cluster associated with self-reported Caucasian donors. The study aimed to test whether cataloging public T cell receptors could reveal signatures of past pathogen exposure. The study profiled the T cell repertoires of 550 to 700 subjects by immunosequencing and related them to cytomegalovirus serostatus. Along with the approximately 700-subject first cohort, a separate validation cohort of over a hundred different subjects was used. To predict cytomegalovirus infection status, the study combined high-throughput TCR immunosequencing, statistical association of individual TCRs with disease status, and machine learning. A later analysis re-analyzed previously published TCR beta repertoires from about 730 donors and added high-resolution HLA genotyping to study TCR occurrence patterns. Rather than using new phenotypic data, the later analysis identified candidate immune exposures from TCR beta sequences and from how often those sequences occurred across donors. An earlier analysis of some 500 of the donors used high-throughput TCR beta sequencing to judge whether each TCR beta V gene segment behaved as functional or pseudogenic. Donor age, sex, ethnicity and CMV serostatus were compiled alongside the repertoire data. A later genetic analysis used genome-wide SNP genotypes for about 65% of the roughly 670 donors, treating that subset as a discovery cohort. All discovery cohort repertoires had been generated using a single sequencing platform. Both class I and class II loci were covered by HLA typing, at four-digit resolution. The number of typed donors differed by locus: roughly 620-640 for A, B, C, DRB1 and DQB1; 522 for DQA1; some 590 for DPA1; and 400 to 480 for DPB1. Several DR-DQ haplotypes were treated as single units for association and clustering because of strong linkage in the cohort. Among about 390 genotyped donors of the cohort, an average of 235,054 unique TCR beta nucleotide sequences were sequenced per donor, around a sixth of them non-productive.

The library was made by the immunoSEQ multiplex PCR assay. A mixture of 60 forward primers for TCR Vbeta segments and 13 reverse primers for TCR Jbeta segments was used in the multiplex PCR. A multiplex PCR assay on genomic DNA amplified the CDR3 region of rearranged TCR beta genes. The amplified TCR beta libraries were sequenced on the Illumina HiSeq System as 87-base-pair reads. The authors' analysis ran thus. A later analysis counted tens of millions of unique TCR beta chains across the 550 to 800 repertoires, and 10 million to 11 million of these chains were shared by at least two donors. To remove PCR and sequencing errors, raw reads were error-corrected and collapsed into unique sequences using a nearest-neighbor algorithm that merged closely related sequences. Alignment of CDR3 sequences to IMGT reference sequences was used to assign V, D and J gene segments. Each retained sequence needed at least a six-nucleotide match to both a V gene segment and a J gene segment. Rearrangements were classified as productive when the CDR3 lacked stop codons and remained in frame with V and J, and all other rearrangements were classified as non-productive. CDR3 was defined according to IMGT convention as the region running from the second conserved V-encoded cysteine to the conserved J-encoded phenylalanine. The earlier analysis of about 590 of the donors excluded sequences that lacked an unambiguous match to a single V gene segment. An earlier analysis of 587 of the donors called V segments functional above 56.7% productive rearrangements and segregating when the between-donor standard deviation exceeded 5%. A statistical classification framework was built for diagnosing cytomegalovirus status from the catalog of TCR beta chain sequences. V and J gene assignment, in a later analysis, came from comparing TCR nucleotide sequences with IMGT/GENE-DB human TR gene sequences. The TCRdist pipeline was used in a later analysis to assign CDR3 sequences and most-parsimonious VDJ recombination scenarios. A later analysis defined each TCR beta chain by its CDR3 amino acid sequence plus V-gene family, and excluded reads lacking a unique V-gene family. In a later analysis, around 600 highly shared, low-generation-probability nucleotide sequences were removed to address suspected cross-contamination and a sequencing artifact. For each public chain, a later analysis derived a clonal expansion index from normalized ranks of inferred template counts within each repertoire. In a later analysis, generation probabilities were computed using a VDJ recombination model fitted to out-of-frame rearrangements, and the results were checked against IGoR. A later analysis scored TCR-TCR, TCR-HLA and TCR-CMV co-occurrence with hypergeometric tests, applying a repertoire-size bias correction to TCR pairs. In a later analysis, false discovery rates were estimated by permuting HLA or CMV assignments 20 times. In a later analysis, co-occurring TCRs were grouped using DBSCAN, and TCRdist sequence similarity was added for clustering within HLA-allele-positive subsets. Co-occurrence clustering excluded repertoires with fewer than 30,000 or more than 120,000 public chains, plus five with anomalous nucleotide sharing. TCRdb mirrors the immuneACCESS table, restricted to in-frame sequences. Some clones are absent from its copies; in checked studies, under half trace to an unresolved V gene, and the reason for the others is unknown. That table supplies the V and J calls and clone size; D and trimming were determined from the DNA. The sample profile shows 120,000 to 150,000 clones; 65% to 85% of them were found once. The ten largest clones add up to just under 1% of the sample.

Cut back by 3 bases and 0 bases, the V and J ends lie 15 bases apart. The CDR3, cysteine through phenylalanine, is 17 amino acids long. The entry retains the CDR3 DNA only, 51 bases that are in frame from base 1. CDR1 and CDR2, per the germline V gene, are SGHTA and FQGNSA. In total, 600 or so healthy bone marrow donors made up the cohort. Cohort members were all nominally healthy when sampled, although unrecorded immune exposures were likely present. The donor was CMV seronegative and belonged to the group of 350 to 400 seronegative cohort members. A peripheral blood sample was provided by each donor, and peripheral blood mononuclear cells were used for TCR beta sequencing. The Qiagen DNeasy Blood Extraction Kit was used to extract genomic DNA from the blood cell samples. Points the paper makes about the study in general: According to a later analysis, TCR association rates differed among HLA loci, with DRB1 alleles showing the most associated TCRs and HLA-C alleles showing the fewest. Compared with the roughly 700-donor mean, donors in an Asian-associated ancestry cluster had fewer N-insertions in productive TCRs, according to a later genetic analysis. The cohort was sequenced for TCR beta chains only, and without alpha or paired-chain data the features that could be detected were limited. Because the 87-base-pair reads could not distinguish some IMGT-functional V segments, including TRBV6-2 and TRBV6-3, those segments were excluded. Broadly in line with IMGT annotations, most TCR beta V segments showed up in productive rearrangements about 87% or about 30% of the time in an earlier analysis of around 550 of the donors. Linkage disequilibrium might explain the correlated functional status among segregating V segments, but an unknown experimental factor could not be excluded. A later analysis found that most CMV-associated TCR beta chains appeared HLA-restricted, with HLA associations seemingly driven largely by CMV exposure. A later genetic analysis associated a missense DCLRE1C variant with V-gene and J-gene trimming of TCR beta chains, and an independent cohort replicated the association. Roughly uniform sequencing depth across donors was assumed in presence/absence analyses, although this assumption may not hold. For the cohort, immune exposure information was limited to CMV serostatus. The authors suggested that the approach could potentially be generalized to other disease states and immunological phenotypes. Most TCR sequences were seen in very few donors, while some public TCRs were found in many individuals. The study listed 164 TCR beta chains as associated with cytomegalovirus. Assigning TCR associations to individual alleles was difficult when HLA alleles, especially DR and DQ, strongly co-occurred. Because counts were too low, about 18 rarely observed V segments, including chromosome 9 orphons, were excluded from the earlier analysis of 587 of the donors. According to a later analysis, parvovirus B19, influenza, CMV and Epstein-Barr virus appeared linked to several top co-occurrence clusters. HLA typing was unavailable for some donors at each locus, so association tests used only the typed subset. In a later analysis, some 17,000 TCR beta sequences were associated with specific HLA alleles at a false discovery rate of 0.05. In vitro tests confirmed that a few of the cytomegalovirus-associated TCR beta chains recognize cytomegalovirus antigens. In both the original and validation cohorts, the classifier was reported to diagnose cytomegalovirus status with high specificity and sensitivity. A further reported finding was that TCR beta sequences accurately predicted the HLA-A and HLA-B alleles for most subjects in the first cohort. Compared with equally common non-associated chains, HLA-associated TCR beta chains in a later analysis were more clonally expanded and had lower generation probabilities. A group of highly shared sequence variants was considered likely to be a technical artifact of the sequencing pipeline.

The sequence was collected from a man younger than 30 in good health and CMV-seronegative. Here the chain combines TRBV7-2 and TRBJ2-4; confidence is insufficient to name the D gene. The sequencing input was PBMCs. CDR3 sequence: CASSLVGATGAKNIQYF. At the DNA level, the sequence is TGTGCCAGCAGCTTGGTAGGAGCTACCGGAGCCAAAAACATTCAGTACTTC.